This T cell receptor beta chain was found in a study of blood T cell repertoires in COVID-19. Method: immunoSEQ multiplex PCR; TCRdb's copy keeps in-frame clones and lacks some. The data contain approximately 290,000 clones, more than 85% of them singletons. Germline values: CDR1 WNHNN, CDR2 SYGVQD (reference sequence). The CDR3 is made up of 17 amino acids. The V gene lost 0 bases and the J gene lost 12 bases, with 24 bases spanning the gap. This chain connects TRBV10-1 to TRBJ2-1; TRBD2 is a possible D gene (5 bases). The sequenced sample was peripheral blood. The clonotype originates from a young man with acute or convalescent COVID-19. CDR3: CASSESPWGITGWAQFF. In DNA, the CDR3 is TGCGCCAGCAGTGAGTCTCCCTGGGGTATAACGGGATGGGCGCAGTTCTTC.